The 11 T cell receptor beta chains below come from one sample, sequenced in a study of cytomegalovirus exposure and HLA in healthy donors. It was with 60 Vbeta and 13 Jbeta primers that the PCR ran. Assay: immunoSEQ multiplex PCR; the TCRdb copy retains only in-frame clones and omits some. The sample shows 150,000 to 200,000 clones, around 83% of them seen only once. Sequenced sample: PBMCs. These receptors originate from a man aged 45-65 years in good health and CMV-seropositive.

About this clone: A read error is likely, as this CDR3 ends without the conserved phenylalanine or tryptophan. V and J are TRBV29-1 and TRBJ1-2; 8 bases match TRBD1. CDR1 and CDR2 (germline): SQVTM, ANQGSEA. The V segment lost 3 bases and the J segment 2 bases; nucleotides outside the gene matches: 8. This CDR3 region has 15 residues. CDR3 DNA: TGCAGCGTTGAGGAGGACGGGACAGGCAACTATGGCTACACCTCC. This encodes CSVEEDGTGNYGYTS.

This chain links TRBV6-1 with TRBJ2-5; D not resolved. The J call may be faulty, since TRBJ2-7 better matches the DNA end. The CDR3 consists of 13 residues. Germline CDR1 and CDR2: MNHNS and SASEGT. CDR3 nucleotide sequence: TGTGCCAGCAGTGAAGTGACTCTTTACGAGCAGTACTTC. Encoded protein: CASSEVTLYEQYF.

The chain combines TRBV5-1 with TRBJ2-3; possible D gene TRBD2, 5 bases. V was cut by 4 bases and J by 2 bases, with 20 bases left in between. The CDR3 is made up of 17 amino acids. Germline V lookup: CDR1 SGHRS, CDR2 YFSETQ. As DNA, the CDR3 is TGCGCCAGCAGCCGGGAAGTGGCCAGACTGTACACAGATACGCAGTATTTT. Amino acid sequence: CASSREVARLYTDTQYF.

The CDR3 protein is CASSPPGGSYEQYF. The CDR3, as DNA: TGTGCCAGCTCACCCCCAGGGGGCTCCTACGAGCAGTACTTC. The chain employs TRBV18 and TRBJ2-7; 7 nucleotides match TRBD1. Germline CDR1 and CDR2: KGHSH and LQKENI. The J segment lost 0 bases and the V segment lost 3 bases, leaving 2 bases of the junction unmatched. The CDR3 is 14 residues long.

This chain uses TRBV6-1 with TRBJ1-2; D not resolved. The germline V and J ends were trimmed by 3 bases and 4 bases, with 12 bases remaining between them. This CDR3 is built from 14 residues. From germline, CDR1 is MNHNS and CDR2 SASEGT. CDR3 in DNA: TGTGCCAGCAGTGATACGGGGATGGGCTATGGCTACACCTTC. Residues: CASSDTGMGYGYTF.

The chain couples TRBV7-9 to TRBJ2-5; the match to TRBD1 covers 9 bases. This CDR3 has 15 residues. Germline V gene lookup returns CDR1 SEHNR and CDR2 FQNEAQ (reference sequence). The V gene end was trimmed by 5 bases and the J gene end by 4 bases; junction bases not matched to a gene: 8. CDR3 amino acids: CASSPGQGEIETQYF. The CDR3 bases are TGTGCCAGCAGCCCGGGACAGGGAGAGATAGAGACCCAGTACTTC. Looking up the rest from reference TRBV7-9 and TRBJ2-5 gives the full variable domain: DTGVSQNPRHKITKRGQNVTFRCDPISEHNRLYWYRQTLGQGPEFLTYFQNEAQLEKSRLLSDRFSAERPKGSFSTLEIQRTEQGDSAMYLCASSPGQGEIETQYFGPGTRLLVL.

This chain connects TRBV6-5 to TRBJ1-3, with D uncertain. The germline V gene has CDR1 MNHEY and CDR2 SVGAGI. The V gene lost 2 bases and the J gene lost 1 base, with 6 bases spanning the gap. This CDR3 spans 14 amino acids. The CDR3 region is CASSYGLSGNTIYF. CDR3 coding DNA: TGTGCCAGCAGTTACGGACTATCTGGAAACACCATATATTTT.

The chain recombines TRBV6-5 with TRBJ1-1, with D hard to call. The CDR3 totals 13 residues. Germline V CDR1 and CDR2: MNHEY, SVGAGI. The V and J ends lost 6 bases and 0 bases respectively, with 8 bases between them. CDR3 bases: TGTGCCAGCAGCTATGTTATGAACACTGAAGCTTTCTTT. It yields the protein CASSYVMNTEAFF.

This clone has a single count. The V call is TRBV9, the J call TRBJ2-3, with a weak D call TRBD2 (7 bases). Trimming took 3 bases from V and 0 from J, leaving 14 bases between them. Germline V gene sequence: CDR1 SGDLS, CDR2 YYNGEE. The CDR3 loop spans 16 amino acids. CDR3 protein: CASSAGGGASTDTQYF. In DNA form, the CDR3 reads TGTGCCAGCAGCGCTGGTGGGGGGGCCAGCACAGATACGCAGTATTTT.

The chain recombines TRBV19 with TRBJ2-2, with 11 bases matching TRBD2. The junction had 11 bases not matched to a gene; V was cut back by 7 bases and J by 1 base. The CDR3 extends over 18 amino acids. Germline V gives CDR1 LNHDA, CDR2 SQIVND (reference sequence). DNA of the CDR3: TGTGCCAGTAAGCGGTCTAGCGGGGGGCCACTGAACACCGGGGAGCTGTTTTTT. It yields the protein CASKRSSGGPLNTGELFF.

V usage is TRBV30 and J usage is TRBJ2-3; 7 bases align to TRBD1. The CDR3 contains 15 residues. The junction had 5 bases not matched to a gene; V was cut back by 1 base and J by 1 base. Germline V gene lookup returns CDR1 GTSNPN and CDR2 SVGIG (reference sequence). CDR3 DNA: TGTGCCTGGAGTGCTAACAGGGGTGGCACAGATACGCAGTATTTT. It yields the protein CAWSANRGGTDTQYF. Variable domain in full (rest from reference TRBV30 and TRBJ2-3): SQTIHQWPATLVQPVGSPLSLECTVEGTSNPNLYWYRQAAGRGLQLLFYSVGIGQISSEVPQNLSASRPQDRQFILSSKKLLLSDSGFYLCAWSANRGGTDTQYFGPGTRLTVL.